This T cell receptor beta chain was sequenced in a study of molecular identifiers for immune sequencing clone quantification. The germline CDR1 and CDR2 sequences are LGHNA and YSLEER. Deletions cut 0 bases from V and 4 bases from J, with 4 bases between. The CDR3 extends over 12 amino acids. Each CDR3 protein is one row after TCRdb ran MiXCR on the PCR reads. Altogether tens of thousands of distinct CDR3 sequences are present, roughly 21% being singletons, with the ten largest covering about 1%. The chain uses TRBV4-3 and TRBJ2-7, with unresolved D. The sequenced sample consisted of naive CD8+ T cells from blood, with Jurkat cell RNA spiked in. Subset in this sample: FACS-sorted CD8+CD4-CCR7+CD45RA+ naive T cells. The sequence was collected from a human donor in good health. Some libraries in this study had Jurkat cell RNA spiked in. The CDR3 region is CASSQDRYEQYF. The CDR3 region has the DNA TGCGCCAGCAGCCAAGACCGGTACGAGCAGTACTTC.